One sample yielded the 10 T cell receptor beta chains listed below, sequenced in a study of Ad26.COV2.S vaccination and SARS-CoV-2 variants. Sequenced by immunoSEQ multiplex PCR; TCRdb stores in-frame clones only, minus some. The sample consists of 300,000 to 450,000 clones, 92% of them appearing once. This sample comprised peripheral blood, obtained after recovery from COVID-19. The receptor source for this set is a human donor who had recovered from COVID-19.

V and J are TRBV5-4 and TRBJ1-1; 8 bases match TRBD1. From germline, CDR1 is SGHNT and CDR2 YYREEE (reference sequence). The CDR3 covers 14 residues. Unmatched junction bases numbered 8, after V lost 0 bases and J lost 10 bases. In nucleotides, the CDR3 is TGTGCCAGCAGCTTGGAGGGAGGACAGGGAGGAGCTTTCTTT. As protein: CASSLEGGQGGAFF.

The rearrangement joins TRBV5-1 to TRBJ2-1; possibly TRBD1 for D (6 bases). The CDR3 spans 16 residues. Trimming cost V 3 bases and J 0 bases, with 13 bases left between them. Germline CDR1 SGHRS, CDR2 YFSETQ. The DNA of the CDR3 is TGCGCCAGCAGCTCACCGGGACATGGCTCCTACAATGAGCAGTTCTTC. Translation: CASSSPGHGSYNEQFF.

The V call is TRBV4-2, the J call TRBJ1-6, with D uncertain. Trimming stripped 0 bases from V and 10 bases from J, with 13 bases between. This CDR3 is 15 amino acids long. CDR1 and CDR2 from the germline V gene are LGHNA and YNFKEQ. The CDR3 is CASSQEAQLNSPLHF. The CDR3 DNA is TGTGCCAGCAGCCAAGAAGCCCAGTTGAACTCACCCCTCCACTTT.

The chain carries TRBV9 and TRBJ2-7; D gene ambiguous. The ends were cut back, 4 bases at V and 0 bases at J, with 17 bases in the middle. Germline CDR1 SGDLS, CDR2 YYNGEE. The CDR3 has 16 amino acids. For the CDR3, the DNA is TGTGCCAGCAGCCCAGGCGAGGCAGATCGCTCCTACGAGCAGTACTTC. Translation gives CASSPGEADRSYEQYF. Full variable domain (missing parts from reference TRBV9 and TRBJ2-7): DSGVTQTPKHLITATGQRVTLRCSPRSGDLSVYWYQQSLDQGLQFLIQYYNGEERAKGNILERFSAQQFPDLHSELNLSSLELGDSALYFCASSPGEADRSYEQYFGPGTRLTVT.

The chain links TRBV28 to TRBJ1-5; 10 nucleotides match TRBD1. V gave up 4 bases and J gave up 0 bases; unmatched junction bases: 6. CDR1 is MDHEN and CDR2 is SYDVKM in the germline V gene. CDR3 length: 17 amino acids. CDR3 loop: CASSSGTGALSNQPQHF. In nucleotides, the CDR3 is TGTGCCAGCAGTTCCGGGACAGGGGCCCTTAGCAATCAGCCCCAGCATTTT.

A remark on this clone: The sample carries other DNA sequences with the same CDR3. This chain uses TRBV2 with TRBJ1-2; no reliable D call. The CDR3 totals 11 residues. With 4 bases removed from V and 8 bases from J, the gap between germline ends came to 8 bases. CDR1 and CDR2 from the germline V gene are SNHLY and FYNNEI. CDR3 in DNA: TGTGCCAGCAGTGGAGGTTACGGCTACACCTTC. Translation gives CASSGGYGYTF.

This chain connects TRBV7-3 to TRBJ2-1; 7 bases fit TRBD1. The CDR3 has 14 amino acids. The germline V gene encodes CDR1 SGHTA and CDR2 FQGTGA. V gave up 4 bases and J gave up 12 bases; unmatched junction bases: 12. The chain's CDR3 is CASSSTATGLAQFF. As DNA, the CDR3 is TGTGCCAGCAGCTCGACCGCGACAGGGTTGGCGCAGTTCTTC.

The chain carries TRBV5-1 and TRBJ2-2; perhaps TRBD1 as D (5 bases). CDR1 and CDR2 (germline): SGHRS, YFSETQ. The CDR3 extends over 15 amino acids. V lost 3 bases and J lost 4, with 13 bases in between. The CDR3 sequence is CASSSQGISTGELFF. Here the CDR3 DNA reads TGCGCCAGCAGCTCCCAGGGAATTAGCACCGGGGAGCTGTTTTTT.

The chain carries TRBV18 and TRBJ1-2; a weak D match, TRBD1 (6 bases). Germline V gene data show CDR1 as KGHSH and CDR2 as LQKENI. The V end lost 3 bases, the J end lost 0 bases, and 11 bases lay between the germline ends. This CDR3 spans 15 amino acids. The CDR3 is CASSPGHRANYGYTF. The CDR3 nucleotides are TGTGCCAGCTCACCGGGACACCGAGCTAACTATGGCTACACCTTC.

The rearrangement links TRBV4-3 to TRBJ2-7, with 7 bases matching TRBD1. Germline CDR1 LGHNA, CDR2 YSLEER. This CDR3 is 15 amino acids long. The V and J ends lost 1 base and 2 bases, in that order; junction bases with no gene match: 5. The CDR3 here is CASSQGPGQTYEQYF. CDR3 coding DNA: TGCGCCAGCAGCCAAGGACCGGGACAGACCTACGAGCAGTACTTC.